The sequence of this T cell receptor (beta chain) was determined in a study of blood T cells in healthy people across ages. No fewer than 6.5 million PBMCs went into each sample. Study findings and constraints: With age, beta diversity per million T cells declined roughly linearly, significantly by 30 to 40. Expanded clonotype changes were possibly confounded by unknown donor CMV status.

This clonotype was observed a handful of times. The antigen is undetermined. Germline V gene sequence: CDR1 SNHLY, CDR2 FYNNEI. V was clipped by 3 bases and J by 8 bases, with 6 bases between them. The CDR3 sequence is 11 residues long. A sample-barcoded 5' primer and a J-beta primer mix were used in a second PCR of roughly 6 to 11 cycles. Carrying 12 random nucleotides, a template-switch adaptor labeled each individual cDNA molecule. TCRdb analysed the 5' RACE reads with MiXCR anew, one entry per CDR3 protein. Of about 730,000 distinct CDR3 sequences listed, approximately 39% are singletons. The sequence was obtained from an older woman in good health. V is TRBV2 and J is TRBJ2-3, with D uncertain. Sequencing was carried out using blood. In DNA, the CDR3 is TGTGCCAGCAGTGAGCTGGGTACGCAGTATTTT. Translating gives CASSELGTQYF.